This TCR beta chain was identified during a study of shared clonotypes between healthy human individuals. Study overall: Each donor's CD8 memory used one plate, CD8 naive two, each CD4 subset three.

Study donors comprised healthy, HIV-negative adults devoid of recent acute infection or vaccination. It was into CD45RA+ naive and CD45RA-negative memory subsets that the CD4+ cells were split. The CDR3 has 11 amino acids. The germline gives CDR1 MNHEY, CDR2 SVGAGI. Deletions cut 6 bases from V and 7 bases from J, with 10 bases between. The assay was immunoSEQ multiplex PCR, and TCRdb's table has in-frame clones only and misses some. The profile shows approximately 2.5 million clones, more than 80% of them singletons. Sequencing used naive CD4+ T cells sorted from blood. Documented subset: CD45RA+ positively selected. The V and J genes are TRBV6-5 and TRBJ2-7, with D tentatively TRBD1 or TRBD2 (5 bases each). The receptor was isolated from a man between 18 and 35 years old in good health. CDR3 sequence: CASSGAGEQYF. CDR3 nucleotides: TGTGCCAGCAGCGGGGCAGGGGAGCAGTACTTC.